These 20 T cell receptor beta chains came from one sample sequenced in a study of blood T cell repertoires in COVID-19. Data came from immunoSEQ multiplex PCR; TCRdb stores just in-frame clones and leaves some out. The sample has around 260,000 clones; about 88% are singletons. Sequencing used peripheral blood. Source of these receptors: a woman aged 55 to 70 with COVID-19, enrolled during active disease.

The chain recombines TRBV18 with TRBJ2-2; D gene ambiguous. The germline gives CDR1 KGHSH, CDR2 LQKENI. The CDR3 totals 15 residues. V was trimmed by 4 bases and J by 1 base, leaving 10 bases between them. In DNA, the CDR3 is TGTGCCAGCTCACAAGAGCCTAGGAACACCGGGGAGCTGTTTTTT. Translation gives CASSQEPRNTGELFF.

This chain connects TRBV19 to TRBJ2-1, with unresolved D. The CDR3 is 14 amino acids. V was clipped by 3 bases and J by 0 bases, with 6 bases between them. Germline CDR1 and CDR2: LNHDA and SQIVND (reference sequence). The CDR3 reads CASSISISYNEQFF. CDR3 coding DNA: TGTGCCAGTAGTATCAGTATCTCCTACAATGAGCAGTTCTTC.

J is TRBJ1-1 and V is TRBV3-1 (or the pseudogene TRBV3-2); no clear D. The CDR3 contains 19 residues. V lost 3 bases to trimming and J lost 1 base, with 24 bases between them. Germline V gives CDR1 LGHDT, CDR2 YNNKEL (reference sequence). This CDR3 is CASSHPPRNPFEGNTEAFF. As DNA, the CDR3 is TGTGCCAGCAGCCACCCTCCTAGGAACCCATTTGAGGGGAACACTGAAGCTTTCTTT.

The chain has TRBV19 and TRBJ1-5, with D unresolved. The CDR3 is made up of 14 amino acids. V was clipped by 3 bases and J by 7 bases, with 13 bases between them. The germline V gene encodes CDR1 LNHDA and CDR2 SQIVND (reference sequence). The CDR3: CASSMGRLGQPQHF. For the CDR3, the DNA is TGTGCCAGTAGTATGGGCAGGCTTGGGCAGCCCCAGCATTTT.

This clone appeared once. This chain joins TRBV29-1 and TRBJ1-1, with D perhaps matching TRBD1 (5 bases). The CDR3 contains 15 residues. Germline CDR1 reads SQVTM; CDR2 reads ANQGSEA. The V end lost 0 bases, the J end lost 4 bases, and 15 bases lay between the germline ends. CDR3 residues: CSVEDSVRVVTEAFF. The CDR3 DNA sequence: TGCAGCGTTGAAGATTCGGTCAGGGTGGTCACTGAAGCTTTCTTT.

The rearrangement uses TRBV28 and TRBJ2-3; D is unresolved. The germline V gene has CDR1 MDHEN and CDR2 SYDVKM. V lost 6 bases and J lost 2, with 9 bases in between. This CDR3 contains 13 residues. The CDR3 loop reads CASRQTFTDTQYF. DNA of the CDR3: TGTGCCAGCAGGCAGACTTTCACAGATACGCAGTATTTT.

The rearrangement uses TRBV5-5 and TRBJ1-6, with D possibly being TRBD1 (5 bases). Trimming removed 4 bases from V and 9 bases from J, with 20 bases in between. The CDR3 has 16 residues. Germline CDR1 SGHKS, CDR2 YYEKEE (reference sequence). CDR3 loop: CASSTRPDSRISPLHF. The CDR3, as DNA: TGTGCCAGCAGCACCCGACCCGACAGTCGGATTTCACCCCTCCACTTT.

The J gene is TRBJ2-3, the V gene TRBV7-9; possible D gene TRBD1, 5 bases. The CDR3 length is 14 residues. The germline V and J ends were trimmed by 7 bases and 1 base, with 12 bases remaining between them. Per the germline V gene, CDR1 is SEHNR and CDR2 is FQNEAQ (reference sequence). DNA for the CDR3: TGTGCCAGCACCCAGGGATCGGGCACAGATACGCAGTATTTT. This encodes CASTQGSGTDTQYF.

The gene calls are TRBV27 and TRBJ1-5, with 7 bases that match TRBD1. The V gene end was trimmed by 5 bases and the J gene end by 0 bases; junction bases not matched to a gene: 4. Germline CDR1 is MNHEY and CDR2 is SMNVEV (reference sequence). The CDR3 runs 15 residues. The chain's CDR3 is CASSPTGFSNQPQHF. The CDR3 DNA sequence: TGTGCCAGCAGTCCGACAGGGTTTAGCAATCAGCCCCAGCATTTT.

The chain combines TRBV21-1 with TRBJ2-7; the table assigns TRBD2, which was not confirmed against the DNA. TRBV21-1 is deemed a pseudogene. The CDR3 is made up of 15 amino acids. The CDR3 DNA is TGTGCCAGCAGCAAAGTGGCGGGAGATTTTCACGAGCAGTACTTC. This codes for CASSKVAGDFHEQYF.

The V and J genes are TRBV6-6 and TRBJ2-7; the D gene is possibly TRBD1 (6 bases). CDR1 and CDR2 from the germline V gene are MNHNY and SVGAGI (reference sequence). CDR3 length: 14 residues. Trimming took off 5 bases at V and 3 bases at J, with 14 bases between the two ends. In nucleotides, the CDR3 is TGTGCCAGCAGTGGCGCCCCCAGGGGCTACGAGCAGTACTTC. It codes for CASSGAPRGYEQYF.

This clone was found a few times. This chain links TRBV6-2 or TRBV6-3 with TRBJ2-7; 7 bases line up with TRBD2. This CDR3 spans 17 amino acids. J was trimmed by 1 base and V by 2 bases; bases with no gene match: 11. Germline values: CDR1 MNHEY, CDR2 SVGEGT. The CDR3 loop is CASSYVIGGSRSYEQYF. The CDR3, as DNA: TGTGCCAGCAGTTACGTAATCGGCGGGAGCCGTTCCTACGAGCAGTACTTC.

The rearrangement links TRBV28 to TRBJ1-6; 8 bases agree with TRBD1. V shed 6 bases, J shed 7 bases, and the junction held 11 bases outside the gene matches. The V gene's germline CDR1 is MDHEN and CDR2 SYDVKM. The CDR3 is 16 amino acids. The CDR3 nucleotides are TGTGCCAGCAGCGAACACAAGGGACAGGAGAATTCACCCCTCCACTTT. Encoded protein: CASSEHKGQENSPLHF. The entire variable domain, with the rest obtained from reference TRBV28 and TRBJ1-6, is as follows: DVKVTQSSRYLVKRTGEKVFLECVQDMDHENMFWYRQDPGLGLRLIYFSYDVKMKEKGDIPEGYSVSREKKERFSLILESASTNQTSMYLCASSEHKGQENSPLHFGNGTRLTVT.

The V call is TRBV28, the J call TRBJ2-1, with D hard to call. The V gene lost 3 bases and the J gene lost 14 bases, with 11 bases spanning the gap. Per the germline V gene, CDR1 is MDHEN and CDR2 is SYDVKM. This CDR3 contains 11 residues. In DNA form, the CDR3 reads TGTGCCAGCAGTTTCAAGGCGGCGGAGTTCTTC. Residues: CASSFKAAEFF.

J is TRBJ1-1 and V is TRBV18, with D possibly TRBD1 on 6 matching bases. Germline CDR1 is KGHSH and CDR2 is LQKENI. This CDR3 is 18 amino acids long. Trimming pared 0 bases from V and 2 bases from J, leaving 19 bases between. The CDR3 nucleotides read TGTGCCAGCTCACCACCGGGTAGCACAGGGAGATTAAACACTGAAGCTTTCTTT. Its protein product is CASSPPGSTGRLNTEAFF. The whole variable domain, filled in from reference TRBV18 and TRBJ1-1, reads NAGVMQNPRHLVRRRGQEARLRCSPMKGHSHVYWYRQLPEEGLKFMVYLQKENIIDESGMPKERFSAEFPKEGPSILRIQQVVRGDSAAYFCASSPPGSTGRLNTEAFFGQGTRLTVV.

The chain uses TRBV21-1 and TRBJ2-1; TRBD2, the table's D call, was not compared with the DNA. TRBV21-1 corresponds to a pseudogene. The length of the CDR3 is 16 residues. DNA for the CDR3: TGTGCCAGCAGCAAAGACCGACTAGCGGGAGACAATGAGCAGTTCTTC. This translates into CASSKDRLAGDNEQFF.

The chain carries TRBV15 and TRBJ2-7, with 7 bases matching TRBD2. CDR1 is LNHNV and CDR2 is YYDKDF in the germline V gene (reference sequence). V lost 2 bases, J lost 7 bases, and 5 bases stayed unmatched. The CDR3 is made up of 13 amino acids. The CDR3 region is CATSRRGGMEQYF. DNA of the CDR3: TGTGCCACCAGCAGACGGGGAGGGATGGAGCAGTACTTC.

The rearrangement uses TRBV24-1 and TRBJ2-2; 7 nucleotides agree with TRBD1. The CDR3 contains 18 residues. The J segment lost 0 bases and the V segment lost 11 bases, leaving 17 bases of the junction unmatched. In germline, CDR1 is KGHDR, CDR2 SFDVKD. CDR3 nucleotides: TGTGCCAGTGCTCACAGACGACAGGGAAGGGCGAACACCGGGGAGCTGTTTTTT. Translated: CASAHRRQGRANTGELFF.

The CDR3 is CASSSGQGPVETGELFF. CDR3 in DNA: TGTGCCAGCAGCTCGGGACAGGGCCCCGTTGAGACCGGGGAGCTGTTTTTT. The rearrangement uses TRBV11-3 and TRBJ2-2; 9 nucleotides match TRBD1. The germline CDR1 and CDR2 sequences are SGHNT and YENEEA. This CDR3 is 17 amino acids long. With 4 bases clipped from V and 5 bases from J, the junction kept 11 bases outside the gene matches.

This clone has just one count. The chain carries TRBV18 and TRBJ1-5; D gene unclear. Trimming stripped 4 bases from V and 7 bases from J, with 14 bases between. The length of the CDR3 is 14 residues. Germline loops: CDR1 KGHSH, CDR2 LQKENI. CDR3 protein: CASSQTEGIQPQHF. CDR3 coding DNA: TGTGCCAGCTCACAAACGGAGGGAATCCAGCCCCAGCATTTT.